This T cell receptor (beta chain) originates from a study of shared clonotypes between healthy human individuals. This CDR3 is built from 15 residues. Per germline, CDR1 SNHLY and CDR2 FYNNEI. After removal of 4 bases from V and 1 base from J, the junction contained 2 bases not matched to a gene. As for this clone: Other DNA sequences within the sample encode an identical CDR3.

Generated by immunoSEQ multiplex PCR, the TCRdb table keeps only in-frame clones and is missing some. The sample has about 1 million clones, around 82% seen once; the top ten hold under 0.6%. The chain is built from TRBV2 and TRBJ2-3, with TRBD2 matching over 10 bases. Sequencing was done on a sample of memory CD4+ T cells from PBMCs. Subset reported: CD45RA-negative fraction. The clonotype originates from a man between 18 and 29 years old in good health. Some clones in this sample may be carry-over from other donors' samples. The CDR3 reads CASSVAGGGTDTQYF. CDR3 nucleotides: TGTGCCAGCAGTGTAGCGGGAGGTGGCACAGATACGCAGTATTTT. The complete variable domain, with remaining parts taken from reference TRBV2 and TRBJ2-3, reads EPEVTQTPSHQVTQMGQEVILRCVPISNHLYFYWYRQILGQKVEFLVSFYNNEISEKSEIFDDQFSVERPDGSNFTLKIRSTKLEDSAMYFCASSVAGGGTDTQYFGPGTRLTVL.